This is a list of T cell receptor beta chains from one sample in a study of control samples from healthy donors and cancer patients. Using immunoSEQ multiplex PCR, the repertoire was profiled, and TCRdb retains in-frame clones only, with some absent. Among around 51,000 clones listed, about 80% were seen once. The source material was blood. These TCRs come from a man between 70 and 80 years old in good health. The CDR3 runs from the conserved cysteine through the conserved F or W. D genes are given only for firm matches. Part of the rows lack a size; the others show once, few, many or a class for expanded clones.

-	TRBJ1-2	-	TRBV18	TGTGCCAGCACCGAGGACGGGAACTATGGCTACACCTTC	CASTEDGNYGYTF
-	TRBJ1-5	TRBD1	TRBV10-3	TGTGCCATCAGTGGGGGACAGGTCAATCAGCCCCAGCATTTT	CAISGGQVNQPQHF
-	TRBJ2-7	-	TRBV5-4	TGTGCCAGCAGCTTGGGTCCAGGCAGAAACGACGAGCAGTACTTC	CASSLGPGRNDEQYF
-	TRBJ1-2	-	TRBV7-2	TGTGCCAGCAGCTTAGCGGCAAGCGGGGCTTTAGGGAGCTATGGCTACACCTTC	CASSLAASGALGSYGYTF
once	TRBJ2-2	TRBD1	TRBV19	TGTGCCAGTAGAGGGACAGGGGGAACCGGGGAGCTGTTTTTT	CASRGTGGTGELFF
-	TRBJ2-6	TRBD1	TRBV6-5	TGTGCCAGCAGGAGACAGGGCTCTGGGGCCAACGTCCTGACTTTC	CASRRQGSGANVLTF
-	TRBJ1-2	TRBD1	TRBV5-6	TGTGCCAGCAGCTTGGAACAGGGGAGGTATGGCTACACCTTC	CASSLEQGRYGYTF
-	TRBJ1-1	-	TRBV5-4	TGTGCCAGCAGCCGGGGGGGCCCCACTGAAGCTTTCTTT	CASSRGGPTEAFF
-	TRBJ1-2	TRBD1	TRBV10-3	TGTGCCATACAGGGGGCGCGGAACTATGGCTACACCTTC	CAIQGARNYGYTF
-	TRBJ2-7	-	TRBV19	TGTGCCAGTAGTAGGGACCCTAGCTCCTACGAGCAGTACTTC	CASSRDPSSYEQYF
-	TRBJ2-3	-	TRBV10-3	TGTGCCATCAGTGAGTCAAGTGCAAATACGCAGTATTTT	CAISESSANTQYF
-	TRBJ2-7	TRBD2	TRBV11-2	TGTGCCAGCAGCTTAGGTGGTAGCGGGAACTACGAGCAGTACTTC	CASSLGGSGNYEQYF
-	TRBJ2-5	TRBD2	TRBV4-1	TGCGCCAGCAGCCAATTGCGGGGGGAGACCCAGTACTTC	CASSQLRGETQYF
-	TRBJ2-5	TRBD1	TRBV18	TGTGCCAGCTCACCAAGGGACAGGGGGGCGAGCCAGTACTTC	CASSPRDRGASQYF
-	TRBJ2-4	TRBD2	TRBV4-1	TGCGCCAGCAGCCCGGATGGGCGGGGGGGCCTAAACATTCAGTACTTC	CASSPDGRGGLNIQYF
-	TRBJ1-4	-	TRBV20-1	TGCAGTGCTAGAGAATATGAAAAACTGTTTTTT	CSAREYEKLFF
few	TRBJ2-7	-	TRBV7-3	TGTGCCAGCAGCTTAAATGGGGGCGAGCAGTACTTC	CASSLNGGEQYF
-	TRBJ2-1	TRBD2	TRBV19	TGTGCCAGTAGTATAGTAGGAGGGACTAGCTACAATGAGCAGTTCTTC	CASSIVGGTSYNEQFF
-	TRBJ2-3	-	TRBV3-1/TRBV3-2	TGTGCCAGCAGCCAACGACAGGGCACAGATACGCAGTATTTT	CASSQRQGTDTQYF
-	TRBJ1-1	-	TRBV3-1/TRBV3-2	TGTGCCAGCAGCCAAGCAGGGACCGGAGCTTTCTTT	CASSQAGTGAFF
once	TRBJ2-7	-	TRBV11-3	TGTGCCAGCAGCTTAGAGCAGGCTAGGAACTACGAGCAGTACTTC	CASSLEQARNYEQYF
-	TRBJ2-2	-	TRBV19	TGTGCCATAGGGGGGGGCACCCAGGGCACCGGGGAGCTGTTTTTT	CAIGGGTQGTGELFF
-	TRBJ1-1	-	TRBV7-6	TGTGCCAGCAGCTCCCTACGGAACACTGAAGCTTTCTTT	CASSSLRNTEAFF
-	TRBJ2-2	TRBD2	TRBV24-1	TGTGCCAGCTCTAGGGAGGGAAGCACCGGGGAGCTGTTTTTT	CASSREGSTGELFF
-	TRBJ1-6	-	TRBV6-5	TGTGCCAGCAGGATCCATCTGGAGTATAATTCACCCCTCCACTTT	CASRIHLEYNSPLHF
-	TRBJ2-1	-	TRBV5-1	TGCGCCAGCAGCTTGGCGTATAGTGGTGTTGATGAGCAGTTCTTC	CASSLAYSGVDEQFF
once	TRBJ2-5	TRBD1	TRBV9	TGTGCCAGCAGCGTAGGTTCAGGGGGAGTCGAGACCCAGTACTTC	CASSVGSGGVETQYF
-	TRBJ2-3	-	TRBV19	TGTGCCAGTAGTATAGGGCTTAGCGGTTTGACAGATACGCAGTATTTT	CASSIGLSGLTDTQYF
-	TRBJ2-5	-	TRBV19	TGTGCCAGTTCTTCACAGGAGAAAGAGACCCAGTACTTC	CASSSQEKETQYF
-	TRBJ2-7	TRBD2	TRBV5-1	TGCGCCAGCAGCGTCACCGGGACTACCTACGAGCAGTACTTC	CASSVTGTTYEQYF
once	TRBJ2-3	-	TRBV5-4	TGTGCCAGCAGCTTTCGCGGCCCAGATACGCAGTATTTT	CASSFRGPDTQYF
-	TRBJ1-1	-	TRBV10-3	TGTGCCATCAGTGAGTTACAGGGACGGAACACTGAAGCTTTCTTT	CAISELQGRNTEAFF
-	TRBJ2-1	TRBD2	TRBV9	TGTGCCAGCACTAGCGGGCCTAACTCCTACAATGAGCAGTTCTTC	CASTSGPNSYNEQFF
-	TRBJ1-5	-	TRBV7-9	TGTGCCAGCAGCTTAGCGACAGGCCCCGTCCCCCAGCATTTT	CASSLATGPVPQHF
-	TRBJ2-2	TRBD1	TRBV7-9	TGTGCCAGCAGCCCTCTGGACAGGAGGAGAACCGGGGAGCTGTTTTTT	CASSPLDRRRTGELFF
-	TRBJ1-2	-	TRBV6-5	TGTGCCAGCACCTGGAGGGGCTACACCTTC	CASTWRGYTF
-	TRBJ2-2	-	TRBV4-2	TGTGCCAGCAGCCAAGTATCCCTCACCGGGGAGCTGTTTTTT	CASSQVSLTGELFF